This is a list of T cell receptor beta chains from one sample in a study of blood T cell repertoires in COVID-19. The data were produced by immunoSEQ multiplex PCR, yet TCRdb's version contains in-frame clones alone and is incomplete. There are a few hundred thousand clones in the sample; around 89% occur only once, and around 3% lies in the top ten. Sequencing input: peripheral blood. Receptor source: a woman between 25 and 40 years old with COVID-19, enrolled during active disease. Both conserved end residues are part of each CDR3. The order of the fields is V gene, clone size, J gene, D gene, CDR3 protein, CDR3 DNA. D genes are given only for firm matches. Clone sizes are given selectively: once, few, many, or a class where the clone is expanded.

TRBV10-2	NA	TRBJ2-7	TRBD1	CASSDWDRGPEQYF	TGCGCCAGCAGTGATTGGGACAGGGGGCCGGAGCAGTACTTC
TRBV10-3	NA	TRBJ2-1	TRBD1	CAISHSSPGQGTYNEQFF	TGTGCCATCAGTCACTCCTCCCCGGGACAGGGGACCTACAATGAGCAGTTCTTC
TRBV5-4	NA	TRBJ2-3	TRBD2	CASSSLAGTSTDTQYF	TGTGCCAGCAGCTCCCTAGCGGGAACTAGCACAGATACGCAGTATTTT
TRBV4-3	NA	TRBJ1-5	NA	CASSQESSVAGGNQPQHF	TGCGCCAGCAGCCAAGAATCATCTGTGGCGGGGGGCAATCAGCCCCAGCATTTT
TRBV30	NA	TRBJ1-1	NA	CAWNRRAMNTEAFF	TGTGCCTGGAATCGGCGGGCAATGAACACTGAAGCTTTCTTT
TRBV28	NA	TRBJ1-5	NA	CASETGDNQPQHF	TGTGCCTCTGAGACAGGTGACAATCAGCCCCAGCATTTT
TRBV19	NA	TRBJ2-7	TRBD1	CASSMDRVGEQYF	TGTGCCAGTAGTATGGACAGGGTGGGGGAGCAGTACTTC
TRBV12-3/TRBV12-4	NA	TRBJ1-2	NA	CASSLQGWAGYTF	TGTGCCAGCAGTTTACAGGGTTGGGCTGGCTACACCTTC
TRBV28	NA	TRBJ2-7	NA	CASSRFGHYEQYF	TGTGCCAGCAGTCGGTTTGGGCACTACGAGCAGTACTTC
TRBV5-5	NA	TRBJ1-3	NA	CASSYEYADSGNTIYF	TGTGCCAGCAGCTACGAGTATGCCGACTCTGGAAACACCATATATTTT
TRBV19	NA	TRBJ2-1	TRBD2	CASQGGSGGANEQFF	TGTGCCAGTCAGGGAGGTAGCGGGGGGGCCAATGAGCAGTTCTTC
TRBV18	NA	TRBJ2-1	NA	CASSRGGYEQFF	TGTGCCAGCTCACGTGGCGGGTATGAGCAGTTCTTC
TRBV11-2	NA	TRBJ2-2	TRBD1	CASSPRTGGVSGELFF	TGTGCCAGCAGCCCGCGGACAGGGGGCGTCTCCGGGGAGCTGTTTTTT
TRBV6-5	once	TRBJ2-5	NA	CASSISPGETQYF	TGTGCCAGCAGTATATCACCGGGGGAGACCCAGTACTTC
TRBV5-6	NA	TRBJ2-1	TRBD2	CASSLYSGGANEQFF	TGTGCCAGCAGCTTGTATAGCGGGGGGGCCAATGAGCAGTTCTTC
TRBV5-1	NA	TRBJ2-1	TRBD2	CASSLATGRVEQFF	TGCGCCAGCAGCTTGGCCACGGGGAGGGTTGAGCAGTTCTTC
TRBV2	NA	TRBJ1-1	TRBD1	CASRVGQGHTEAFF	TGTGCCAGCAGGGTTGGACAGGGCCATACTGAAGCTTTCTTT
TRBV6-5	NA	TRBJ1-1	NA	CASREGLRETEAFF	TGTGCCAGCAGGGAGGGACTTAGGGAGACTGAAGCTTTCTTT
TRBV19	NA	TRBJ2-3	TRBD2	CASSIELAGGLGTQYF	TGTGCCAGTAGTATTGAACTAGCGGGAGGGTTGGGTACGCAGTATTTT
TRBV10-3	NA	TRBJ2-3	NA	CAIRGGQGPDTQYF	TGTGCCATCAGGGGGGGGCAGGGCCCAGATACGCAGTATTTT
TRBV15	NA	TRBJ2-6	NA	CATSPQGSTSGANVLTF	TGTGCCACTTCACCGCAGGGTTCCACGTCTGGGGCCAACGTCCTGACTTTC
TRBV1	few	TRBJ2-2	NA	CTSSQDAAGTGELFF	TGCACCAGCAGCCAAGACGCCGCAGGGACCGGGGAGCTGTTTTTT
TRBV6-6	NA	TRBJ2-3	NA	CASTRGGSTDTQYF	TGTGCCAGCACCCGTGGCGGTAGCACAGATACGCAGTATTTT
TRBV5-1	NA	TRBJ1-1	TRBD1	CASRTGDTEAFF	TGCGCCAGCAGAACAGGGGACACTGAAGCTTTCTTT
TRBV9	NA	TRBJ2-5	NA	CASSVAVAVDQETQYF	TGTGCCAGCAGCGTAGCTGTGGCGGTCGACCAAGAGACCCAGTACTTC
TRBV5-8	NA	TRBJ1-2	NA	CATHRGTSYGYTF	TGTGCCACCCACCGGGGGACTAGCTATGGCTACACCTTC
TRBV2	NA	TRBJ1-5	TRBD1	CASRVTGVDNQPQHF	TGTGCCAGCAGGGTAACAGGGGTGGACAATCAGCCCCAGCATTTT
TRBV27	NA	TRBJ2-5	NA	CASSFSAGETQYF	TGTGCCAGCAGTTTCAGCGCGGGGGAGACCCAGTACTTC
TRBV10-2	NA	TRBJ1-4	TRBD1	CASRQGDEKLFF	TGCGCCAGCAGACAGGGGGATGAAAAACTGTTTTTT
TRBV2	once	TRBJ2-5	TRBD1	CASSDALTGAGETQYF	TGTGCCAGCAGTGATGCGCTGACAGGGGCGGGCGAGACCCAGTACTTC
TRBV2	NA	TRBJ2-3	TRBD2	CASKREEGDTQYF	TGTGCCAGCAAACGGGAGGAGGGTGATACGCAGTATTTT
TRBV15	NA	TRBJ2-3	NA	CATSSVSTDTQYF	TGTGCCACCAGCAGCGTAAGCACAGATACGCAGTATTTT
TRBV15	NA	TRBJ2-7	TRBD1	CATSRDRGGAYEQYF	TGTGCCACCAGCAGAGATCGAGGGGGCGCCTACGAGCAGTACTTC
TRBV7-9	once	TRBJ2-7	NA	CATIRLGSYEQYF	TGTGCCACCATCCGACTAGGGAGCTACGAGCAGTACTTC
TRBV12-5	NA	TRBJ1-4	TRBD1	CASGLDIRDRVDEKLFF	TGTGCTAGTGGTTTGGATATAAGGGACAGAGTGGATGAAAAACTGTTTTTT
TRBV6-5	NA	TRBJ1-1	TRBD1	CASSYSGTGPTEAFF	TGTGCCAGCAGTTACTCCGGGACAGGGCCCACTGAAGCTTTCTTT
TRBV9	NA	TRBJ1-4	NA	CASSVDGYEVNEKLFF	TGTGCCAGCAGCGTAGACGGATACGAGGTTAATGAAAAACTGTTTTTT
TRBV5-1	NA	TRBJ1-1	NA	CASSLEGGGTEAFF	TGCGCCAGCAGCTTGGAGGGAGGCGGGACTGAAGCTTTCTTT
TRBV3-1/TRBV3-2	NA	TRBJ2-5	TRBD1	CASSQAGQGLETQYF	TGTGCCAGCAGCCAAGCTGGACAGGGGTTGGAGACCCAGTACTTC
TRBV11-3	NA	TRBJ2-3	NA	CASSSPGLTDTQYF	TGTGCCAGCAGCTCCCCAGGGTTAACAGATACGCAGTATTTT
TRBV4-1	NA	TRBJ2-3	TRBD1	CASSKGQASSDTQYF	TGCGCCAGCAGCAAAGGACAGGCCAGCTCAGATACGCAGTATTTT
TRBV11-2	NA	TRBJ1-2	NA	CASSSSDPTKGGEGYTF	TGTGCCAGCAGCTCTAGCGATCCGACTAAGGGCGGTGAGGGCTACACCTTC
TRBV28	few	TRBJ1-2	NA	CASSHSGFAYGYTF	TGTGCCAGCAGTCACTCAGGGTTTGCCTATGGCTACACCTTC
TRBV29-1	NA	TRBJ1-2	TRBD1	CSVEDQTGRGYTF	TGCAGCGTTGAAGATCAGACAGGGAGAGGCTACACCTTC
TRBV19	NA	TRBJ2-2	NA	CASSIVLSQGELFF	TGTGCCAGTAGTATAGTACTGTCGCAAGGGGAGCTGTTTTTT
TRBV18	few	TRBJ2-3	NA	CASSRDSSTDTQYF	TGTGCCAGCTCCCGGGACTCTAGCACAGATACGCAGTATTTT
TRBV3-1/TRBV3-2	NA	TRBJ1-2	NA	CASSRGGSYGYTF	TGTGCCAGCAGCCGAGGAGGGTCCTATGGCTACACCTTC